These T cell receptor beta chains were read from a single sample in a study of CD8+CD57+ T cells in acquired aplastic anemia. MiXCR, applied by TCRdb to the reads, yields one record per CDR3 protein. The repertoire consists of approximately 220,000 distinct CDR3 sequences, with around 45% occurring once and the leading ten covering under 9%. Sequencing input: sorted CD4+, CD8+, or CD8+CD57+ T cells (not recorded which) from PBMCs. The receptors were gathered from a human donor with aplastic anemia. Each CDR3 is given with its conserved first and last residue. Fields, in order: clone size, D gene, V gene, J gene, CDR3 DNA, CDR3 protein. The D gene is left open where the match is weak. Rows may omit the clone size; those that give it use once, few, many or a size class.

abundance: few; d_gene: TRBD1; v_gene: TRBV29-1; j_gene: TRBJ2-7; CDR3nt: TGCAGCGTGGACCAGACAGGGGGAATCGGGCAGTACTTC; CDR3aa: CSVDQTGGIGQYF
abundance: .; d_gene: .; v_gene: TRBV10-3; j_gene: TRBJ1-2; CDR3nt: TGTGCCATCAGTGGGGGAAACTATGGCTACACCTTC; CDR3aa: CAISGGNYGYTF
abundance: .; d_gene: TRBD2; v_gene: TRBV2; j_gene: TRBJ2-1; CDR3nt: TGTGCCAGCAGCTTGGCTAGCGGGAGGGCATACAATGAGCAGTTCTTC; CDR3aa: CASSLASGRAYNEQFF
abundance: many; d_gene: .; v_gene: TRBV20-1; j_gene: TRBJ2-7; CDR3nt: TGCAGTGCTAGAGCATTGCTGGGAAACTACGAGCAGTACTTC; CDR3aa: CSARALLGNYEQYF
abundance: many; d_gene: .; v_gene: TRBV29-1; j_gene: TRBJ1-2; CDR3nt: TGCAGCGTTGATCCCACAGGGCTCTATGGCTACACCTTC; CDR3aa: CSVDPTGLYGYTF
abundance: few; d_gene: .; v_gene: TRBV6-5; j_gene: TRBJ2-2; CDR3nt: TGTGCCAGCAGTTACACACCCAGTTACCGGGACACTGCGAACACCGGGGAGCTGTTTTTT; CDR3aa: CASSYTPSYRDTANTGELFF
abundance: .; d_gene: .; v_gene: TRBV20-1; j_gene: TRBJ1-6; CDR3nt: TGCAGTGCTAGAGGTGAGAGACAGTCCCCCCTCCACTTT; CDR3aa: CSARGERQSPLHF
abundance: .; d_gene: TRBD2; v_gene: TRBV6-5; j_gene: TRBJ2-1; CDR3nt: TGTGCCAGCAGTCCGCTAGCGGGGGTCTACAATGAGCAGTTCTTC; CDR3aa: CASSPLAGVYNEQFF
abundance: .; d_gene: .; v_gene: TRBV2; j_gene: TRBJ2-3; CDR3nt: TGTGCCAGCAGCAGGGGCAGAGATACGCAGTATTTT; CDR3aa: CASSRGRDTQYF
abundance: once; d_gene: .; v_gene: TRBV9; j_gene: TRBJ2-1; CDR3nt: TGTGCCAGCAGCGTAGGGAGGGCGAGGGACAATGAGCAGTTCTTC; CDR3aa: CASSVGRARDNEQFF
abundance: .; d_gene: .; v_gene: TRBV13; j_gene: TRBJ1-5; CDR3nt: TGTGCCAGCAGCTCGACAAGGGGCGGGCAGCCCCAGCATTTT; CDR3aa: CASSSTRGGQPQHF
abundance: many; d_gene: .; v_gene: TRBV6-1; j_gene: TRBJ1-5; CDR3nt: TGTGCCAGCAGCCATCGGCGTCAGCCCCAGCATTTT; CDR3aa: CASSHRRQPQHF
abundance: .; d_gene: TRBD2; v_gene: TRBV7-9; j_gene: TRBJ2-7; CDR3nt: TGTGCCAGCAGCCGGGGACTAGCGGGGGGGCTCGAGCAGTACTTC; CDR3aa: CASSRGLAGGLEQYF
abundance: many; d_gene: TRBD2; v_gene: TRBV25-1; j_gene: TRBJ2-5; CDR3nt: TGTGCCAGCAGTGAAGGAAGCCTGGGGAGGGCCGGGAAGACCCAGTACTTC; CDR3aa: CASSEGSLGRAGKTQYF
abundance: .; d_gene: .; v_gene: TRBV14; j_gene: TRBJ2-7; CDR3nt: TGTGCCAGCAGCCAGATTACTCCGGGACTCGATTACGAGCAGTACTTC; CDR3aa: CASSQITPGLDYEQYF
abundance: .; d_gene: .; v_gene: TRBV2; j_gene: TRBJ2-7; CDR3nt: TGTGCCAGCGCACAACAGGAGAAAGGAGAGCAGTACTTC; CDR3aa: CASAQQEKGEQYF
abundance: .; d_gene: TRBD1; v_gene: TRBV10-3; j_gene: TRBJ2-7; CDR3nt: TGTGCCAGCAGTTACAACAGGGGGCCCTACGAGCAGTACTTC; CDR3aa: CASSYNRGPYEQYF
abundance: .; d_gene: TRBD1; v_gene: TRBV10-1; j_gene: TRBJ1-6; CDR3nt: TGCGCCAGCAGTGACAGGGGGCGGAATTCACCCCTCCACTTT; CDR3aa: CASSDRGRNSPLHF
abundance: .; d_gene: .; v_gene: TRBV25-1; j_gene: TRBJ2-4; CDR3nt: TGTGCTAGAGAAGGGGAGTATAGCAAAAACATTCAGTACTTC; CDR3aa: CAREGEYSKNIQYF
abundance: .; d_gene: .; v_gene: TRBV10-1; j_gene: TRBJ1-2; CDR3nt: TGCGCCAGCAGTGATGGGGGGTTTGGCTACACCTTC; CDR3aa: CASSDGGFGYTF
abundance: many; d_gene: .; v_gene: TRBV9; j_gene: TRBJ1-2; CDR3nt: TGTGCCAGCAGCCTCCCCCCGGGGTCCGAATATGGCTACACCTTC; CDR3aa: CASSLPPGSEYGYTF
abundance: .; d_gene: .; v_gene: TRBV7-8; j_gene: TRBJ2-5; CDR3nt: TGTGCCAGCAGCCTACCTGGAATGGGCCTACGTCAAAAGACCCAGTACTTC; CDR3aa: CASSLPGMGLRQKTQYF
abundance: .; d_gene: .; v_gene: TRBV30; j_gene: TRBJ1-2; CDR3nt: TGTGCCTGGAGTGTACTGTCAGACTATGGCTACACCTTC; CDR3aa: CAWSVLSDYGYTF
abundance: many; d_gene: .; v_gene: TRBV4-2; j_gene: TRBJ2-7; CDR3nt: TGTGCCAGCAGCCAGGTAGCGGATCCCTACAGTGGCTACGAGCAGTACTTC; CDR3aa: CASSQVADPYSGYEQYF
abundance: .; d_gene: TRBD1; v_gene: TRBV29-1; j_gene: TRBJ2-7; CDR3nt: TGCAGCGAAAATACAGGGGTCGAGCAGTACTTC; CDR3aa: CSENTGVEQYF
abundance: many; d_gene: .; v_gene: TRBV29-1; j_gene: TRBJ2-1; CDR3nt: TGCAGCGTTGTGACCGGGACAAACTCCTACAATGAGCAGTTCTTC; CDR3aa: CSVVTGTNSYNEQFF
abundance: few; d_gene: TRBD2; v_gene: TRBV7-9; j_gene: TRBJ2-7; CDR3nt: TGTGCCAGCAGCTATGGGACTAGCGGGGCTTACGAGCAGTACTTC; CDR3aa: CASSYGTSGAYEQYF
abundance: .; d_gene: .; v_gene: TRBV9; j_gene: TRBJ2-5; CDR3nt: TGTGCCAGCAGCGAGAGGGACTTGGGGGATCCAGAGCAAGAGACCCAGCACTTC; CDR3aa: CASSERDLGDPEQETQHF
abundance: .; d_gene: .; v_gene: TRBV19; j_gene: TRBJ1-2; CDR3nt: TGTGCCAGTAGGCGGGACGAGCATGGCTACACCTTC; CDR3aa: CASRRDEHGYTF
abundance: .; d_gene: .; v_gene: TRBV19; j_gene: TRBJ1-5; CDR3nt: TGTGCCAGTAGTATTGGACGGGGCGACAATGAGCCCCAGCATTTT; CDR3aa: CASSIGRGDNEPQHF
abundance: many; d_gene: TRBD1; v_gene: TRBV13; j_gene: TRBJ1-6; CDR3nt: TGTGCCAGCAGCGCAGGGACAGATTATAATTCACCCCTCCACTTT; CDR3aa: CASSAGTDYNSPLHF
abundance: .; d_gene: TRBD2; v_gene: TRBV20-1; j_gene: TRBJ2-1; CDR3nt: TGCAGTGCTAGCCCACTAGCGGGAGATCACAATGAGCAGTTCTTC; CDR3aa: CSASPLAGDHNEQFF
abundance: many; d_gene: .; v_gene: TRBV5-1; j_gene: TRBJ2-2; CDR3nt: TGCGCCAGCAGCCCCGGGGGCACCGGGGAGCTGTTTTTT; CDR3aa: CASSPGGTGELFF
abundance: .; d_gene: TRBD1; v_gene: TRBV29-1; j_gene: TRBJ2-7; CDR3nt: TGCAGCGATAGGACAGGGGGACGGAACGAGCAGTACTTC; CDR3aa: CSDRTGGRNEQYF
abundance: many; d_gene: .; v_gene: TRBV10-1; j_gene: TRBJ2-1; CDR3nt: TGCGCCAGCAGTGAGGAACCTTGGGGCTCTTCTTTTAGGGCCCTTGGCTCCTACAATGAGCAGTTCTTC; CDR3aa: CASSEEPWGSSFRALGSYNEQFF
abundance: .; d_gene: TRBD1; v_gene: TRBV24-1; j_gene: TRBJ1-1; CDR3nt: TGTGCCACCAGCCCTACACCGGGACAGGGGGCCTCTGAAGCTTTCTTT; CDR3aa: CATSPTPGQGASEAFF
abundance: .; d_gene: .; v_gene: TRBV20-1; j_gene: TRBJ2-2; CDR3nt: TGCAGTGCCTCTCACAGCACAGGCACCGGGGAGCTGTTTTTT; CDR3aa: CSASHSTGTGELFF